Listed below are T cell receptor beta chains from one sample, sequenced in a study of T cells in Graves' hyperthyroidism and ophthalmopathy. MiXCR, applied by TCRdb to the multiplex PCR reads, yields one record per CDR3 protein. The sample holds hundreds of thousands of distinct CDR3 sequences, around 15% seen once. Sample: blood. Source of these receptors: a man in his late teens or twenties with Graves' ophthalmopathy. The CDR3 runs from the conserved cysteine through the conserved F or W. A D gene is named only where the DNA matches it firmly. Expanded clones are given a class, and other clones once, few, many or no size at all.

>.|TRBJ2-2|TRBV5-1|many
CASSLGRLANTGELFF
TGCGCCAGCAGCTTGGGCAGACTAGCGAACACCGGGGAGCTGTTTTTT
>.|TRBJ1-1|TRBV5-1|many
CASSSQEAAEAFF
TGCGCCAGCAGCTCCCAGGAAGCCGCTGAAGCTTTCTTT
>.|TRBJ2-7|TRBV10-1|.
CASSGAPSYEQYF
TGCGCCAGCAGTGGAGCGCCCAGCTACGAGCAGTACTTC
>TRBD1|TRBJ1-5|TRBV6-1|many
CATILGQGRQPQHF
TGTGCCACCATATTAGGACAGGGCCGTCAGCCCCAGCATTTT
>.|TRBJ2-5|TRBV12-3/TRBV12-4|many
CASSPEWDYQETQYF
TGTGCCAGCAGCCCGGAATGGGACTACCAAGAGACCCAGTACTTC
>.|TRBJ2-1|TRBV5-1|.
CASSLFAGTYNEQFF
TGCGCCAGCAGCTTGTTTGCAGGAACCTACAATGAGCAGTTCTTC
>.|TRBJ2-1|TRBV9|many
CASSVSTSDFRESSYNEQFF
TGTGCCAGCAGCGTATCCACCTCGGACTTTAGGGAGAGCTCCTACAATGAGCAGTTCTTC
>TRBD2|TRBJ2-1|TRBV5-6|many
CASSLVAGAQASGNRNEQFF
TGTGCCAGCAGCTTGGTTGCTGGGGCGCAGGCTAGCGGGAATCGAAATGAGCAGTTCTTC
>.|TRBJ2-5|TRBV11-3|many
CASSAGQWEGTQYF
TGTGCCAGCAGCGCCGGACAGTGGGAGGGGACCCAGTACTTC
>.|TRBJ2-3|TRBV4-1|many
CASSQGRGRGVADTQYF
TGCGCCAGCAGCCAAGGTCGAGGCAGGGGTGTGGCAGATACGCAGTATTTT
>.|TRBJ1-5|TRBV4-1|once
CASSQALGQPQHF
TGCGCCAGCAGCCAAGCCCTAGGTCAGCCCCAGCATTTT
>.|TRBJ1-5|TRBV2|.
CASRRGGQGSNQPQHF
TGTGCCAGCAGGAGGGGGGGGCAGGGTAGCAATCAGCCCCAGCATTTT
>.|TRBJ2-7|TRBV12-3/TRBV12-4|many
CASSLLQNSYEQYF
TGTGCCAGCAGTTTATTACAAAATTCCTACGAGCAGTACTTC
>.|TRBJ1-1|TRBV6-5|.
CASSYSGGVNTEAFF
TGTGCCAGCAGTTACTCAGGGGGGGTGAACACTGAAGCTTTCTTT
>.|TRBJ2-7|TRBV3-1|many
CASSLGHLSYEQYF
TGCGCCAGCAGCTTGGGCCACCTGTCGTACGAGCAGTACTTC
>TRBD2|TRBJ2-3|TRBV9|few
CASSVLAGVQSDTQYF
TGTGCCAGCAGTGTTCTAGCGGGAGTTCAGTCAGATACGCAGTATTTT
>.|TRBJ1-5|TRBV19|.
CASSIGGEGNQPQHF
TGTGCCAGTAGTATAGGGGGGGAGGGCAATCAGCCCCAGCATTTT
>.|TRBJ2-6|TRBV10-3|few
CAIRGLQGPSLGANVLTF
TGTGCCATCAGGGGGTTACAGGGACCCTCTCTGGGGGCCAACGTCCTGACTTTC
>.|TRBJ2-2|TRBV10-2|few
CASSESRSGELFF
TGCGCCAGCAGTGAGAGCCGGTCCGGGGAGCTGTTTTTT
>.|TRBJ1-2|TRBV20-1|many
CSASLGPTYGYTF
TGCAGTGCTAGTTTGGGCCCTACCTATGGCTACACCTTC
>.|TRBJ2-3|TRBV6-1|many
CASSKTASTDTQYF
TGTGCCAGCAGTAAGACAGCTAGCACAGATACGCAGTATTTT
>.|TRBJ2-1|TRBV6-1|many
CASSGSIEQFF
TGTGCCAGCAGTGGGAGCATTGAGCAGTTCTTC
>TRBD2|TRBJ2-3|TRBV3-1|.
CASSQELAGAGDTQYF
TGTGCCAGCAGCCAAGAGTTAGCGGGGGCCGGTGATACGCAGTATTTT
>TRBD1|TRBJ1-1|TRBV5-1|many
CASSRQGVDTEAFF
TGCGCCAGCAGCAGGCAGGGGGTCGATACTGAAGCTTTCTTT
>TRBD1|TRBJ2-1|TRBV4-2|.
CASSQDLGTGGRMHEQFF
TGTGCCAGCAGCCAAGATCTCGGGACAGGGGGCCGCATGCATGAGCAGTTCTTC
>.|TRBJ1-2|TRBV7-6|.
CVSSLAVGRDYGYTF
TGTGTCAGCAGCTTAGCAGTCGGCAGGGACTATGGCTACACCTTC
>.|TRBJ2-1|TRBV4-2|few
CAGSQEFSHYNEQFF
TGTGCCGGCAGCCAAGAATTTTCGCATTACAATGAGCAGTTCTTC
>.|TRBJ1-2|TRBV6-1|many
CASRDLDNYGYTF
TGTGCCAGCAGGGACTTGGATAACTATGGCTACACCTTC
>TRBD1|TRBJ1-2|TRBV6-1|few
CASYRDSHGGYTF
TGTGCCAGCTACCGGGACAGCCATGGAGGCTACACCTTC
>.|TRBJ1-2|TRBV19|.
CASSWTNNGGYTF
TGTGCCAGTAGTTGGACAAACAACGGAGGCTACACCTTC
>.|TRBJ2-3|TRBV27|many
CASRRTGTNTDTQYF
TGTGCCAGCAGACGCACAGGGACCAACACAGATACGCAGTATTTT
>.|TRBJ2-2|TRBV2|many
CASSEAQGGLTGELFF
TGTGCCAGCAGTGAAGCGCAGGGGGGGTTGACCGGGGAGCTGTTTTTT
>.|TRBJ2-5|TRBV20-1|many
CSARDFKGGRNYQETQYF
TGCAGTGCTAGAGATTTTAAGGGAGGACGGAACTACCAAGAGACCCAGTACTTC
>TRBD2|TRBJ2-3|TRBV20-1|many
CSATGTSGITDTQYF
TGCAGTGCAACGGGGACTAGCGGAATAACAGATACGCAGTATTTT
>.|TRBJ1-1|TRBV6-2/TRBV6-3|many
CASRQGLVFVTEAFF
TGTGCCAGCAGACAAGGGTTAGTGTTCGTCACTGAAGCTTTCTTT
>TRBD1|TRBJ2-2|TRBV19|.
CASSISGTGGTGELFF
TGTGCCAGTAGTATCTCCGGGACAGGGGGAACCGGGGAGCTGTTTTTT
>.|TRBJ2-5|TRBV30|many
CAWSRTVQETQYF
TGTGCCTGGAGCAGGACAGTCCAAGAGACCCAGTACTTC
>TRBD1|TRBJ1-4|TRBV7-3|few
CASSSTGGAGGLLGKLFF
TGTGCCAGCAGTTCGACAGGGGGCGCCGGGGGATTGTTGGGAAAACTGTTTTTT
>.|TRBJ1-2|TRBV7-8|many
CASSLDLRTFYGYTF
TGTGCCAGCAGCTTAGACTTACGGACTTTCTATGGCTACACCTTC
>.|TRBJ1-1|TRBV2|many
CASRALQGSEAFF
TGTGCCAGCAGAGCCTTACAGGGATCGGAAGCTTTCTTT
>TRBD2|TRBJ2-7|TRBV27|many
CASNSLAGAGGEQYF
TGTGCCAGCAACTCCCTAGCGGGAGCTGGCGGCGAGCAGTACTTC
>TRBD2|TRBJ2-5|TRBV20-1|few
CSARDLGASGTFYQETQYF
TGCAGTGCTAGAGATCTCGGGGCTAGCGGGACATTTTACCAAGAGACCCAGTACTTC
>.|TRBJ2-1|TRBV11-3|.
CASSPGRQAYNEQFF
TGTGCCAGCAGCCCCGGACGTCAGGCCTACAATGAGCAGTTCTTC
>TRBD1|TRBJ1-6|TRBV11-2|many
CASSLNRDRGRHF
TGTGCCAGCAGCCTAAACAGGGACAGGGGGCGTCACTTT
>.|TRBJ2-7|TRBV27|many
CASSFDGTYEQYF
TGTGCCAGCAGTTTCGATGGAACCTACGAGCAGTACTTC
>TRBD1|TRBJ2-1|TRBV4-1|.
CASSQAGGHEQFF
TGCGCCAGCAGCCAAGCAGGGGGCCATGAGCAGTTCTTC
>.|TRBJ1-1|TRBV20-1|many
CSATSGVGAFF
TGCAGTGCTACCTCCGGGGTAGGGGCTTTCTTT
>.|TRBJ2-6|TRBV30|few
CARGPPGANVLTF
TGTGCCCGGGGACCCCCTGGGGCCAACGTCCTGACTTTC
>TRBD2|TRBJ2-1|TRBV12-3/TRBV12-4|many
CASNVAGGPSYNEQFF
TGTGCCAGCAACGTAGCGGGGGGGCCGAGCTACAATGAGCAGTTCTTC
>.|TRBJ1-4|TRBV19|.
CASSITVGSNEKLFF
TGTGCCAGTAGTATAACGGTGGGCTCTAATGAAAAACTGTTTTTT
>TRBD2|TRBJ2-7|TRBV5-1|.
CASSLTGLAGGTYEQYF
TGCGCCAGCAGCTTAACCGGACTAGCGGGAGGGACCTACGAGCAGTACTTC
>TRBD1|TRBJ1-1|TRBV5-1|few
CASSFTGGMNTEAFF
TGCGCCAGCAGCTTCACAGGGGGAATGAACACTGAAGCTTTCTTT
>.|TRBJ2-1|TRBV5-1|many
CASSLFTDEQFF
TGCGCCAGCAGCTTGTTTACGGATGAGCAGTTCTTC
>.|TRBJ1-1|TRBV20-1|.
CSAARAHLNTEAFF
TGCAGTGCTGCAAGGGCCCATCTGAACACTGAAGCTTTCTTT
>.|TRBJ1-1|TRBV10-3|.
CAISEGPTNTEAFF
TGTGCCATCAGTGAGGGACCTACGAACACTGAAGCTTTCTTT